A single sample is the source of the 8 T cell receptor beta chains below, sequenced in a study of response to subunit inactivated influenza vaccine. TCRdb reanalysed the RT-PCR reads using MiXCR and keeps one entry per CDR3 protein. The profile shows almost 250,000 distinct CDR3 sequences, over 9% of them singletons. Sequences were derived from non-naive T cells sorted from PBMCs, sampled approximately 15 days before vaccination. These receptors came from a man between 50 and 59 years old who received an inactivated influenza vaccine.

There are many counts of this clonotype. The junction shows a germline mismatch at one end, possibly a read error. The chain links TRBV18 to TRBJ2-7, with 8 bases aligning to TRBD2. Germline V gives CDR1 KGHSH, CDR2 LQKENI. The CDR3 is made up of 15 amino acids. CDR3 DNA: TGTGCCAGCTCCCCACCGGGACTAGGAGCCTACGAGCAGTACTTC. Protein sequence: CASSPPGLGAYEQYF.

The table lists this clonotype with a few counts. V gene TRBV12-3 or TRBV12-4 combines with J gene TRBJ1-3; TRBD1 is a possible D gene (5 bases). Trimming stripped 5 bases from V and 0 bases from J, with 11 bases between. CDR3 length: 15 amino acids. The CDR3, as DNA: TGTGCCAGCAGTCGGGACCGTCTCTCTGGAAACACCATATATTTT. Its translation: CASSRDRLSGNTIYF.

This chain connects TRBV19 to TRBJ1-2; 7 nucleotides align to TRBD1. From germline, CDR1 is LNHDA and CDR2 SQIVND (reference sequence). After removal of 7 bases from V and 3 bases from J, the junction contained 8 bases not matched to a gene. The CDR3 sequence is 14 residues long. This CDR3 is CASNRGTAYYGYTF. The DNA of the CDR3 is TGTGCCAGTAACCGCGGGACAGCCTACTATGGCTACACCTTC.

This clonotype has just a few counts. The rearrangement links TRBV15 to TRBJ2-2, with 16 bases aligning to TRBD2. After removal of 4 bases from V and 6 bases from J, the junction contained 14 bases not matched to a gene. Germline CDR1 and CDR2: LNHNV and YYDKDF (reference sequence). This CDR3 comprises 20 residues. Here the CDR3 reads CATSTPLGGLAGGHAGELFF. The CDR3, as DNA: TGTGCCACCAGCACCCCCCTTGGGGGACTAGCGGGAGGGCATGCCGGGGAGCTGTTTTTT.

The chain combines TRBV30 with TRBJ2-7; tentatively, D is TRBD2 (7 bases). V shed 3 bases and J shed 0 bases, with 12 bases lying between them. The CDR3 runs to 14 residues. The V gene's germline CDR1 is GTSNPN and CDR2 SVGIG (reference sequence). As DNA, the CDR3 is TGTGCCTGGAGCGAGGGGGGGACCTCCTACGAGCAGTACTTC. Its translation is CAWSEGGTSYEQYF.

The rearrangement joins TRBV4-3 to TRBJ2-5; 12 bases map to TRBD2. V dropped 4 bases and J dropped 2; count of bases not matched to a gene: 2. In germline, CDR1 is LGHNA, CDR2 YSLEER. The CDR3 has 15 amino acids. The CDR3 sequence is CASSRTSGTQETQYF. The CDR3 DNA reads TGCGCCAGCAGCCGGACTAGCGGGACACAAGAGACCCAGTACTTC.

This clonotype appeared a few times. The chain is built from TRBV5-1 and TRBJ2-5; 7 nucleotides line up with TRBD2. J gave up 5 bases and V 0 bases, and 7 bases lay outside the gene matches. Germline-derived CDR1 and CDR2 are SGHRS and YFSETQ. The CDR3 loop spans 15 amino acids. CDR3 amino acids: CASSLAAGVGETQYF. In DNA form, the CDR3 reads TGCGCCAGCAGCTTGGCGGCGGGAGTAGGCGAGACCCAGTACTTC.

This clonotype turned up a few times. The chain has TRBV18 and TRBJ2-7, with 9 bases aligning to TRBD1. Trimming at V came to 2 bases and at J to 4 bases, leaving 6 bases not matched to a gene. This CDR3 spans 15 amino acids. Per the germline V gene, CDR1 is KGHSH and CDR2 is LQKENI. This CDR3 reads CASSPNPGQGYEQYF. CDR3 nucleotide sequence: TGTGCCAGCTCACCAAACCCGGGACAGGGTTACGAGCAGTACTTC.